These 25 T cell receptor beta chains originate from one sample sequenced in a study of cytomegalovirus exposure and HLA in healthy donors. Primers for the PCR totalled 60 Vbeta and 13 Jbeta. Clones were read by immunoSEQ multiplex PCR, and TCRdb kept only the in-frame ones, dropping some. The sample has approximately 150,000 clones, roughly three quarters seen once. The specimen sequenced was PBMCs. All receptors derive from a man in his sixties in good health and CMV-seronegative.

The chain has TRBV19 and TRBJ2-5, with D possibly matching TRBD2 (5 bases). V was cut by 9 bases and J by 0 bases, with 14 bases left in between. In germline, CDR1 is LNHDA, CDR2 SQIVND (reference sequence). The CDR3 contains 14 residues. CDR3 sequence reads: CASTAPEDQETQYF. In DNA form, the CDR3 reads TGTGCCAGCACCGCCCCGGAGGACCAAGAGACCCAGTACTTC. The whole variable domain, remainder taken from reference TRBV19 and TRBJ2-5, is DGGITQSPKYLFRKEGQNVTLSCEQNLNHDAMYWYRQDPGQGLRLIYYSQIVNDFQKGDIAEGYSVSREKKESFPLTVTSAQKNPTAFYLCASTAPEDQETQYFGPGTRLLVL.

The CDR3 DNA is TGTGCCAGCAGCTCCCGGACTGGGGAAGATACGCAGTATTTT. Amino acids: CASSSRTGEDTQYF. The chain combines TRBV7-6 with TRBJ2-3, with D possibly matching TRBD2 (5 bases). The CDR3 is 14 residues long. V lost 4 bases to trimming and J lost 5 bases, with 13 bases between them. The germline V gene encodes CDR1 SGHVS and CDR2 FNYEAQ.

The genes are TRBV30 and TRBJ2-7; 7 positions match TRBD1. V gave up 3 bases and J gave up 1 base; unmatched junction bases: 3. The CDR3 consists of 13 residues. The germline gives CDR1 GTSNPN, CDR2 SVGIG (reference sequence). CDR3 sequence reads: CAWRKGASYEQYF. The CDR3 region has the DNA TGTGCCTGGAGAAAGGGGGCATCCTACGAGCAGTACTTC.

The chain combines TRBV5-1 with TRBJ1-1; D is uncertain. The CDR3 contains 14 residues. Germline V gives CDR1 SGHRS, CDR2 YFSETQ. Trimming stripped 1 base from V and 1 base from J, with 8 bases between. CDR3: CASSLTRKNTEAFF. The CDR3 DNA is TGCGCCAGCAGCTTGACCAGGAAGAACACTGAAGCTTTCTTT.

The V and J genes are TRBV5-1 and TRBJ2-5; 9 bases line up with TRBD2. The germline CDR1 and CDR2 sequences are SGHRS and YFSETQ. The CDR3 runs to 18 residues. Trimming at V came to 2 bases and at J to 5 bases, leaving 16 bases not matched to a gene. CDR3 region: CASSFRPGSGGLRETQYF. CDR3 DNA: TGCGCCAGCAGCTTCCGCCCGGGAAGCGGGGGGCTAAGGGAGACCCAGTACTTC. The full variable domain, completed using reference TRBV5-1 and TRBJ2-5, is KAGVTQTPRYLIKTRGQQVTLSCSPISGHRSVSWYQQTPGQGLQFLFEYFSETQRNKGNFPGRFSGRQFSNSRSEMNVSTLELGDSALYLCASSFRPGSGGLRETQYFGPGTRLLVL.

This clone occurred a few times. The chain has TRBV5-1 and TRBJ1-1; D ambiguous. Germline loops: CDR1 SGHRS, CDR2 YFSETQ. The CDR3 contains 15 residues. V gave up 7 bases and J gave up 3 bases, with 19 bases separating them. The CDR3 loop reads CASLLGTVGDTEAFF. CDR3 sequence (DNA): TGCGCCAGCTTACTTGGTACCGTCGGGGACACTGAAGCTTTCTTT.

On this clone: Other DNA sequences in this sample translate to the same CDR3. This chain links TRBV27 with TRBJ2-5; no firm D call. The CDR3 is made up of 13 amino acids. Germline-derived CDR1 and CDR2 are MNHEY and SMNVEV (reference sequence). Deletions cut 4 bases from V and 4 bases from J, with 10 bases between. Here the CDR3 DNA reads TGTGCCAGCAGTTCTCGCGGAAGAGAGACCCAGTACTTC. This encodes CASSSRGRETQYF.

This chain uses TRBV30 with TRBJ1-6; D gene ambiguous. Trimming took off 4 bases at V and 6 bases at J, with 10 bases between the two ends. This CDR3 has 13 residues. Germline CDR1 and CDR2: GTSNPN and SVGIG (reference sequence). This CDR3 is CAWNPESNSPLHF. The CDR3 DNA follows: TGTGCCTGGAATCCGGAGAGTAATTCACCCCTCCACTTT. Full variable domain (remainder filled in from reference TRBV30 and TRBJ1-6): SQTIHQWPATLVQPVGSPLSLECTVEGTSNPNLYWYRQAAGRGLQLLFYSVGIGQISSEVPQNLSASRPQDRQFILSSKKLLLSDSGFYLCAWNPESNSPLHFGNGTRLTVT.

This clone was detected only a few times. The chain's CDR3 is CASSSARETGYTF. CDR3 bases: TGTGCCAGCAGCTCTGCGCGGGAGACTGGCTACACCTTC. The V gene is TRBV5-6, the J gene TRBJ1-2; D ambiguous. The CDR3 covers 13 residues. From germline, CDR1 is SGHDT and CDR2 YYEEEE. Trimming shortened V by 3 bases and J by 7 bases, and 13 bases separated the two germline ends. Variable domain in full (rest from reference TRBV5-6 and TRBJ1-2): DAGVTQSPTHLIKTRGQQVTLRCSPKSGHDTVSWYQQALGQGPQFIFQYYEEEERQRGNFPDRFSGHQFPNYSSELNVNALLLGDSALYLCASSSARETGYTFGSGTRLTVV.

This clone has a single count. In DNA form, the CDR3 reads TGTGCCAGCAGCTTAGCCTCGGGAGGCCAAGAGACCCAGTACTTC. Protein sequence: CASSLASGGQETQYF. The V and J genes are TRBV7-6 and TRBJ2-5; 7 bases line up with TRBD2. This CDR3 region has 15 residues. Germline trimming cut 0 bases from V and 1 base from J; bases unmatched to any gene: 2. CDR1 is SGHVS, CDR2 FNYEAQ, per germline. The complete variable domain, with remaining parts taken from reference TRBV7-6 and TRBJ2-5, reads GAGVSQSPRYKVTKRGQDVALRCDPISGHVSLYWYRQALGQGPEFLTYFNYEAQQDKSGLPNDRFSAERPEGSISTLTIQRTEQRDSAMYRCASSLASGGQETQYFGPGTRLLVL.

J is TRBJ1-3 and V is TRBV12-1. TRBV12-1 is a pseudogene locus. The CDR3 is 18 residues long. The CDR3 spells CASRPGVINVLWGNTIYF. The CDR3 nucleotides read TGTGCCAGCCGACCCGGGGTCATCAATGTCCTCTGGGGAAACACCATATATTTT.

The chain is built from TRBV28 and TRBJ2-7, with D perhaps TRBD2 (6 bases). The germline CDR1 and CDR2 sequences are MDHEN and SYDVKM. Trimming cost V 5 bases and J 4 bases, with 9 bases left between them. This CDR3 is 12 amino acids long. The CDR3 sequence is CASSRAGYEQYF. The CDR3 coding sequence is TGTGCCAGCAGTCGGGCGGGATACGAGCAGTACTTC.

This chain links TRBV10-3 with TRBJ2-5, with D possibly matching TRBD2 (6 bases). This CDR3 is 14 amino acids long. V was trimmed by 4 bases and J by 1 base, leaving 10 bases between them. Germline-derived CDR1 and CDR2 are ENHRY and SYGVKD. This CDR3 reads CAISGGLLQETQYF. CDR3 DNA: TGTGCCATCAGTGGGGGACTGCTCCAAGAGACCCAGTACTTC.

V is TRBV6-1 and J is TRBJ2-1, with D perhaps matching TRBD1 (6 bases). The CDR3 runs 14 residues. V lost 11 bases and J lost 5, with 19 bases in between. Germline CDR1 is MNHNS and CDR2 is SASEGT. The CDR3 DNA reads TGTGCCTGCTTAGCCCCAGGGGTAAACAATGAGCAGTTCTTC. Protein: CACLAPGVNNEQFF.

In its sample, this clone was seen a few times. V usage is TRBV7-9 and J usage is TRBJ1-2; TRBD1 agrees at 8 bases. The CDR3 loop spans 14 amino acids. The ends lost 9 bases at V and 0 bases at J; junction bases unmatched: 6. Germline CDR1 and CDR2: SEHNR and FQNEAQ (reference sequence). The CDR3 DNA reads TGTGCCAGTGCCATACAGGGGGCTAACTATGGCTACACCTTC. It codes for CASAIQGANYGYTF.

This chain links TRBV11-3 with TRBJ2-1; 7 positions agree with TRBD2. The V and J ends lost 3 bases and 9 bases, in that order; junction bases with no gene match: 11. The CDR3 has 15 residues. Germline CDR1 and CDR2: SGHNT and YENEEA. The CDR3 nucleotides are TGTGCCAGCAGCTTGGGCGGGGAGGGGCAGGGTGAGCAGTTCTTC. This encodes CASSLGGEGQGEQFF.

The gene calls are TRBV4-2 and TRBJ2-5; 9 bases map to TRBD2. V gave up 1 base and J gave up 5 bases; unmatched junction bases: 14. This CDR3 is built from 18 residues. CDR1 and CDR2 from the germline V gene are LGHNA and YNFKEQ. The chain's CDR3 is CASSQGAGVAGGMETQYF. CDR3 sequence (DNA): TGTGCCAGCAGCCAAGGGGCCGGGGTCGCGGGGGGGATGGAGACCCAGTACTTC.

This clone was recorded only once. The chain uses TRBV7-9 and TRBJ1-6; 9 bases are a match to TRBD1. CDR1 is SEHNR and CDR2 is FQNEAQ in the germline V gene (reference sequence). There are 13 residues in the CDR3. V trimming: 5 bases; J trimming: 8 bases; junction bases outside the gene matches: 1. In nucleotides, the CDR3 is TGTGCCAGCAGCCGGACAGGGGATTCACCCCTCCACTTT. Residues: CASSRTGDSPLHF.

This clone was detected only a few times. This chain joins TRBV7-2 and TRBJ2-5; perhaps TRBD2 as D (7 bases). Trimming cost V 3 bases and J 7 bases, with 15 bases left between them. The CDR3 runs 14 residues. Germline V gene sequence: CDR1 SGHTA, CDR2 FQGNSA. In nucleotides, the CDR3 is TGTGCCAGCAGCTTTGGGGGCGGGAGTTGGACCCAGTACTTC. It encodes CASSFGGGSWTQYF.

V usage is TRBV27 and J usage is TRBJ1-2; D uncertain. The V gene's germline CDR1 is MNHEY and CDR2 SMNVEV (reference sequence). The CDR3 consists of 14 residues. The V and J ends lost 9 bases and 0 bases respectively, with 14 bases between them. The CDR3 DNA reads as TGTGCCAGTAACCCTAACGGAGCTAACTATGGCTACACCTTC. Its protein is CASNPNGANYGYTF.

The chain has TRBV6-4 and TRBJ1-1; D not certain. The germline V gene encodes CDR1 MRHNA and CDR2 SNTAGT. CDR3 size: 13 residues. V gave up 5 bases and J gave up 3 bases, with 10 bases separating them. Written as DNA, the CDR3 is TGTGCCAGCAGTCTGGAGACCTACACTGAAGCTTTCTTT. Its translation is CASSLETYTEAFF.

In this sample, this clone turned up once. This rearrangement joins TRBV2 to TRBJ2-1; D uncertain. Germline V gene lookup returns CDR1 SNHLY and CDR2 FYNNEI. Trimming took 5 bases from V and 9 from J, leaving 11 bases between them. The CDR3 consists of 12 residues. The CDR3 spells CASSYSPVEQFF. The DNA for the CDR3 is TGTGCCAGCAGTTACTCGCCCGTTGAGCAGTTCTTC.

The chain combines TRBV6-1 with TRBJ1-2, with D possibly being TRBD1 (5 bases). CDR3 length equals 13 residues. Deletions cut 3 bases from V and 5 bases from J, with 10 bases between. Germline V gene data show CDR1 as MNHNS and CDR2 as SASEGT. The CDR3 spells CASSDSGGYGYTF. The CDR3 nucleotides read TGTGCCAGCAGTGATTCCGGGGGATATGGCTACACCTTC.

For the CDR3, the DNA is TGTGCCAGCAGGCGGCTCGACAGGTACGAGCAGTACTTC. Its protein product is CASRRLDRYEQYF. The chain combines TRBV6-5 with TRBJ2-7, with a weak D call TRBD1 (6 bases). Trimming removed 6 bases at V and 4 bases at J, with 13 bases between. The germline CDR1 and CDR2 sequences are MNHEY and SVGAGI. This CDR3 has 13 residues.

The gene calls are TRBV19 and TRBJ1-4; 7 nucleotides match TRBD1. CDR1 and CDR2 (germline): LNHDA, SQIVND (reference sequence). CDR3 length: 17 amino acids. V trimming: 5 bases; J trimming: 3 bases; junction bases outside the gene matches: 12. In DNA, the CDR3 is TGTGCCAGTAGTTCCGAACCAACAGGGGCAGCTAATGAAAAACTGTTTTTT. It encodes CASSSEPTGAANEKLFF.